This T cell receptor beta chain stems from a study of graft-versus-host responses after intestinal transplantation. Study-wide context: Anti-thymocyte globulin induction preceded three to four years of tacrolimus and steroid maintenance in all recipients.

CFSE-labeled responder cells (around 200,000) were plated with around 200,000 irradiated, violet-dye-labeled stimulator cells. The germline CDR1 and CDR2 sequences are MNHEY and SVGAGI. V was cut by 4 bases and J by 8 bases, with 11 bases left in between. CDR3 length: 12 amino acids. Only in-frame clones appear in the TCRdb table, and some are missing; sequencing was by immunoSEQ multiplex PCR. The table records about 7,000 clones, 25% to 40% of them present only once. The study's findings and limits: Allografts of patients with graft-donor T cell macrochimerism showed high graft-versus-host to host-versus-graft clone ratios. Some GvH clones appeared in ileal mucosa or blood before recipient bone marrow. Peak levels of circulating GvH clones tracked with early post-transplant HvG declines.

Sequencing used alloreactive CD8+ T cells from a mixed lymphocyte reaction culture, obtained before transplantation. Subset denoted: CFSE-low proliferating T cells sorted from approximately 6-day pre-transplant mixed lymphocyte reaction (GvH or HvG direction). The V and J genes are TRBV6-5 and TRBJ1-2; D gene unclear. The TCR sequence derives from a human patient who was an organ donor for intestinal transplantation. CDR3 in amino acids: CASSSLIGGYTF. Written as DNA, the CDR3 is TGTGCCAGCAGTTCCCTGATAGGCGGCTACACCTTC.